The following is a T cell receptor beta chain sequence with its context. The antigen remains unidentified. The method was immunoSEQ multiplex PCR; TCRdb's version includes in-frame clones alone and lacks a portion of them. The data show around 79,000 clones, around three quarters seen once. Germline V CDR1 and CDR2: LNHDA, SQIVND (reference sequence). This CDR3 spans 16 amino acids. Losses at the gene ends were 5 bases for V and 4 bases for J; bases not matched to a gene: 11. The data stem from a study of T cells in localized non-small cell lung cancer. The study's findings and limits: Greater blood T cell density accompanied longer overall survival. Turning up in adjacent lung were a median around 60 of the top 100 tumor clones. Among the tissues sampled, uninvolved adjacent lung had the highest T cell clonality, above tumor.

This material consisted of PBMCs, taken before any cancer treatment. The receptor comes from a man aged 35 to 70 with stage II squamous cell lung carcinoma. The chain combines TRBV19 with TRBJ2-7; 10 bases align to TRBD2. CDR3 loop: CASSSRTSGLGYEQYF. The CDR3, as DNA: TGTGCCAGTAGTTCCCGGACTAGCGGTCTAGGATACGAGCAGTACTTC.